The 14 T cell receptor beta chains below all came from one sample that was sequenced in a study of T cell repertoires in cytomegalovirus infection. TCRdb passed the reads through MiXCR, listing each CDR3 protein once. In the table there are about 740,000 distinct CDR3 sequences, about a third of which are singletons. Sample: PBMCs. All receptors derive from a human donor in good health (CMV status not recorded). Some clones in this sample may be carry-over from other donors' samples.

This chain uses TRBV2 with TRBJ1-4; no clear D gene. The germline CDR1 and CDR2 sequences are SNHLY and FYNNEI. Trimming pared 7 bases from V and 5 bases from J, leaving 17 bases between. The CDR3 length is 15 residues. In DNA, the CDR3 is TGTGCCAGCACGGGGAGCCAATACTCAAATGAAAAACTGTTTTTT. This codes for CASTGSQYSNEKLFF.

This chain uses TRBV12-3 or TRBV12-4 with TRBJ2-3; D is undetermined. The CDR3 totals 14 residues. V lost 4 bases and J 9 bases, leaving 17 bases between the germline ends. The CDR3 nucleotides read TGTGCCAGCAGTTATAGTGACCCGTTTAGGACGCAGTATTTT. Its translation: CASSYSDPFRTQYF.

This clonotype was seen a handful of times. In DNA, the CDR3 is TGCGCCAGCAGCCTACACCTGACAGCCAATGAGCAGTTCTTC. It yields the protein CASSLHLTANEQFF. The chain joins TRBV4-3 to TRBJ2-1, with a weak D call TRBD1 (5 bases). The CDR3 has 14 residues. V lost 4 bases to trimming and J lost 6 bases, with 13 bases between them. Germline-derived CDR1 and CDR2 are LGHNA and YSLEER.

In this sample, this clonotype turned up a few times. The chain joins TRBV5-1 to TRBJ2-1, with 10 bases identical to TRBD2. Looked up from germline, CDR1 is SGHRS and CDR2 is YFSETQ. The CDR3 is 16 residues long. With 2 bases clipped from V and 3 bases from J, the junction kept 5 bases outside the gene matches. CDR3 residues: CASSFGGLADYNEQFF. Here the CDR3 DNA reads TGCGCCAGCAGCTTTGGAGGACTAGCGGACTACAATGAGCAGTTCTTC.

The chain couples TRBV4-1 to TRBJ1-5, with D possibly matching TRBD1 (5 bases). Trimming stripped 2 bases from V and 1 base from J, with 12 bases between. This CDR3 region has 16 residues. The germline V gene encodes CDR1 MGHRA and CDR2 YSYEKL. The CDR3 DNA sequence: TGCGCCAGCAGCCAAATGCAGGGTCGGAGCAATCAGCCCCAGCATTTT. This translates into CASSQMQGRSNQPQHF.

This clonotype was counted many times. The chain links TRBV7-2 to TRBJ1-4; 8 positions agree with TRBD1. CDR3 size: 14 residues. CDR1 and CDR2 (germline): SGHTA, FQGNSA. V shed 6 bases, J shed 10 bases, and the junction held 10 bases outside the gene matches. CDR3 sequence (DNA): TGTGCCAGCAGAGCCTTTCAGGGGGCAGGAAAACTGTTTTTT. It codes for CASRAFQGAGKLFF. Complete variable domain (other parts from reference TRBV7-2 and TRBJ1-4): GAGVSQSPSNKVTEKGKDVELRCDPISGHTALYWYRQSLGQGLEFLIYFQGNSAPDKSGLPSDRFSAERTGGSVSTLTIQRTQQEDSAVYLCASRAFQGAGKLFFGSGTQLSVL.

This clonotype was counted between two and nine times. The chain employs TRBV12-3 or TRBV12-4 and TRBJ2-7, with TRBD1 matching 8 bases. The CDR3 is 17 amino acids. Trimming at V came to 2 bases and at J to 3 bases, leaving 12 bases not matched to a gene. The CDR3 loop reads CASSLTPSGGAHYEQYF. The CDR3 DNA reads TGTGCCAGCAGTTTAACCCCATCAGGGGGCGCCCACTACGAGCAGTACTTC.

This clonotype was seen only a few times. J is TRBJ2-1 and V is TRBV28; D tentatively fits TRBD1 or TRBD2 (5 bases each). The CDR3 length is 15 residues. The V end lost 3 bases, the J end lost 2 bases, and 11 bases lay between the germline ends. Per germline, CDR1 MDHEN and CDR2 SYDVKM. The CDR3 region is CASSLAGTPYNEQFF. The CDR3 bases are TGTGCCAGCAGTTTGGCAGGGACCCCCTACAATGAGCAGTTCTTC.

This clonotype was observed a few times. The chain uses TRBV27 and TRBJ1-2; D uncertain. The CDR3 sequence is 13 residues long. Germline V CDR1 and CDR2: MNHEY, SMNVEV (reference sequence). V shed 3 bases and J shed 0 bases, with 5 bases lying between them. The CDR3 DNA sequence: TGTGCCAGCAGTTTTTTACCTAACTATGGCTACACCTTC. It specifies CASSFLPNYGYTF.

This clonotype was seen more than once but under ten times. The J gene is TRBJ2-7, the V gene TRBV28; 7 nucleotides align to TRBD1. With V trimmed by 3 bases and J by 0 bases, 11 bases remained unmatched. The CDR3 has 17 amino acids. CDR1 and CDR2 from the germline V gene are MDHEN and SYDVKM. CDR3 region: CASSFGDRVPSSYEQYF. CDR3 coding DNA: TGTGCCAGCAGTTTTGGAGACAGGGTTCCTTCCTCCTACGAGCAGTACTTC.

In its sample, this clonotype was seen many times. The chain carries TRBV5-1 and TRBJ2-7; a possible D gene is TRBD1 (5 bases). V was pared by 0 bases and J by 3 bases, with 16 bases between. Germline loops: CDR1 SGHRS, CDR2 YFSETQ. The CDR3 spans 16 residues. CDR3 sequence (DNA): TGCGCCAGCAGCTTGGTAGGTCAGGGTGAAGTCTACGAGCAGTACTTC. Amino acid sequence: CASSLVGQGEVYEQYF.

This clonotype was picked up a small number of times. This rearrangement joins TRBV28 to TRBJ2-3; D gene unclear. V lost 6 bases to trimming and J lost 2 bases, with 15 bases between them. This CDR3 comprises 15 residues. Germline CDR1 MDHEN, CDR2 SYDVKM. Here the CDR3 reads CASSPGQTNTDTQYF. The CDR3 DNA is TGTGCCAGCAGCCCCGGGCAGACAAACACAGATACGCAGTATTTT.

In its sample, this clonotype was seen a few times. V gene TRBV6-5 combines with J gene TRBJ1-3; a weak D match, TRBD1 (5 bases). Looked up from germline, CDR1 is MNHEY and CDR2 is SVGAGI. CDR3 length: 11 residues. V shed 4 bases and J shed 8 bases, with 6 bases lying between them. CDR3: CASSWGDTIYF. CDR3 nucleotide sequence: TGTGCCAGCAGTTGGGGGGACACCATATATTTT.

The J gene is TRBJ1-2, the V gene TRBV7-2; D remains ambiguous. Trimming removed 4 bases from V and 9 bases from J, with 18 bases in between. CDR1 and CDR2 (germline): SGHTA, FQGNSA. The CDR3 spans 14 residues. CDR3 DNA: TGTGCCAGCAGCTCCGCCGTGGTTATCGGAAGCTACACCTTC. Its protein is CASSSAVVIGSYTF. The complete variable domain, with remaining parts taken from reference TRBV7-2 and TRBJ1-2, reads GAGVSQSPSNKVTEKGKDVELRCDPISGHTALYWYRQSLGQGLEFLIYFQGNSAPDKSGLPSDRFSAERTGGSVSTLTIQRTQQEDSAVYLCASSSAVVIGSYTFGSGTRLTVV.